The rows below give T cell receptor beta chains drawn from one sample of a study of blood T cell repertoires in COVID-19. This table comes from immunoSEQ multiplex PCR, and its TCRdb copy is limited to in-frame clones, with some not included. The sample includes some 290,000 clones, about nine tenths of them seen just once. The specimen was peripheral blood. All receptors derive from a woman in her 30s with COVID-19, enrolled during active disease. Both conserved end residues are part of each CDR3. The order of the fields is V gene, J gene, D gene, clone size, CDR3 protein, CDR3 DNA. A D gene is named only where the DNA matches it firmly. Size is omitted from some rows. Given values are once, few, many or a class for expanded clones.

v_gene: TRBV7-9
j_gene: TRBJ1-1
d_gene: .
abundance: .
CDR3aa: CASSSGMGGTEAFF
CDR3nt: TGTGCCAGCAGCTCAGGGATGGGGGGCACTGAAGCTTTCTTT

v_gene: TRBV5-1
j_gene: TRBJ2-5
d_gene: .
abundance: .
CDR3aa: CASSWRDSQETQYF
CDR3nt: TGCGCCAGCAGCTGGAGGGACAGCCAAGAGACCCAGTACTTC

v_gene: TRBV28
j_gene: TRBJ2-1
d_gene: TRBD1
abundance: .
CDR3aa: CASRETGQGAINEQFF
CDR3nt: TGTGCCAGCAGGGAAACGGGGCAGGGGGCGATTAATGAGCAGTTCTTC

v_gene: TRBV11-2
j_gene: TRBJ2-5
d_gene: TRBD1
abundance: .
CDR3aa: CASSLRQGVDTQYF
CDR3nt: TGTGCCAGCAGCTTAAGGCAGGGGGTTGATACCCAGTACTTC

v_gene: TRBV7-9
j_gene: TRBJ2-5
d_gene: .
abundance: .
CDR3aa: CASSLRGGTGPGETQYF
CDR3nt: TGTGCCAGCAGCTTACGCGGGGGGACAGGGCCGGGGGAGACCCAGTACTTC

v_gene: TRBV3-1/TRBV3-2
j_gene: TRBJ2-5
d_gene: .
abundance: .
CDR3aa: CASSPRGLGQETQYF
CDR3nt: TGTGCCAGCAGCCCCCGAGGGCTGGGGCAAGAGACCCAGTACTTC

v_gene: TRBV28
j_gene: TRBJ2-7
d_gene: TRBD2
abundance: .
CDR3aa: CASSLPRREVDEQYF
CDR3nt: TGTGCCAGCAGTCTCCCACGGCGGGAGGTGGACGAGCAGTACTTC

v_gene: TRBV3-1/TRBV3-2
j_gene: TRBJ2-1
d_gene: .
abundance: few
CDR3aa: CASSRSGNNEQFF
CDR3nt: TGTGCCAGCAGCCGGTCAGGGAACAATGAGCAGTTCTTC

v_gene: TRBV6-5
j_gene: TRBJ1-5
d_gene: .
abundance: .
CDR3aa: CASRPGQTNQPQHF
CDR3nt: TGTGCCAGCAGGCCCGGACAGACCAATCAGCCCCAGCATTTT

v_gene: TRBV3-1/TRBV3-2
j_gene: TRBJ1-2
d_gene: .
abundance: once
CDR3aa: CASSQAQGSYTF
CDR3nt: TGTGCCAGCAGCCAAGCACAGGGAAGCTACACCTTC

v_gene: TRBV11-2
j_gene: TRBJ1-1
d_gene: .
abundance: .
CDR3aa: CASSLGRHTEAFF
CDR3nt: TGTGCCAGCAGCTTAGGGCGGCACACTGAAGCTTTCTTT

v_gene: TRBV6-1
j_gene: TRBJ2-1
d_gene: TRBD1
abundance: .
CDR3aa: CASSEKGGLAQFF
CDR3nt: TGTGCCAGCAGTGAAAAAGGGGGCCTTGCGCAGTTCTTC

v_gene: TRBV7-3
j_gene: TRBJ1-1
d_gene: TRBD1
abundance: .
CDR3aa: CASSRQGVAEAFF
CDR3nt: TGTGCCAGCAGCCGACAGGGGGTGGCTGAAGCTTTCTTT

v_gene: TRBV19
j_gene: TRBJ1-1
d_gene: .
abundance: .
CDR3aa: CASTLRVMNTEAFF
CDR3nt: TGTGCCAGTACCCTCAGGGTGATGAACACTGAAGCTTTCTTT

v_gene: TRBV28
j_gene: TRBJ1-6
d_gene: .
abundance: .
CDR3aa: CASSLSQTSSYNSPLHF
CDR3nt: TGTGCCAGCAGTTTATCGCAAACCAGCTCCTATAATTCACCCCTCCACTTT

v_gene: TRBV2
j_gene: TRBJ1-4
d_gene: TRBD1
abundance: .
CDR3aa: CASRGTGTREKLFF
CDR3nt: TGTGCCAGCAGGGGGACAGGGACGCGTGAAAAACTGTTTTTT

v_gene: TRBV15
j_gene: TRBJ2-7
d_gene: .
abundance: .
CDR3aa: CATSRGQDKSYEQYF
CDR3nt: TGTGCCACCAGCAGAGGACAGGACAAATCCTACGAGCAGTACTTC

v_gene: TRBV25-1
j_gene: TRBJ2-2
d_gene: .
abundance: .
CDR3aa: CASSLQGGSTGELFF
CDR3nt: TGTGCCAGCAGTCTACAGGGGGGGTCTACCGGGGAGCTGTTTTTT